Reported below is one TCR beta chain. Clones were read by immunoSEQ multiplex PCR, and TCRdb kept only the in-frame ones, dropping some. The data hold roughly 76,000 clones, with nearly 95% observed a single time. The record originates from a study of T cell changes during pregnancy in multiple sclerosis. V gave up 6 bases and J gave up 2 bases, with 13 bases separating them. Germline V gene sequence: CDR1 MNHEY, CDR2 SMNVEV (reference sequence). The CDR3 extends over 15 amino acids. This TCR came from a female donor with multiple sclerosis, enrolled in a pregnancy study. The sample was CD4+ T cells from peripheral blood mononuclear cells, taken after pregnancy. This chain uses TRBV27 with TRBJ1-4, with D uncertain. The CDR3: CASSTRLSTNEKLFF. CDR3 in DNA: TGTGCCAGCAGCACCCGACTGAGTACTAATGAAAAACTGTTTTTT.